The 27 T cell receptor beta chains below come from one sample, sequenced in a study of cytomegalovirus exposure and HLA in healthy donors. Clones were sequenced by immunoSEQ multiplex PCR, and TCRdb holds only the in-frame ones, with some missing. The table has around 70,000 clones, around 95% seen once. Sequenced sample: PBMCs. The receptors here all came from a man younger than 35 in good health and CMV-seronegative.

This chain joins TRBV30 and TRBJ2-3, with TRBD1 matching over 7 bases. Germline trimming cut 5 bases from V and 6 bases from J; bases unmatched to any gene: 20. CDR3 size: 17 residues. From germline, CDR1 is GTSNPN and CDR2 SVGIG (reference sequence). The chain's CDR3 is CAWATREGQRPRDTQYF. The DNA for the CDR3 is TGTGCCTGGGCCACGAGAGAGGGACAGAGACCTAGGGATACGCAGTATTTT.

CDR3 sequence: CASSLGFTGATNYGYTF. The CDR3 bases are TGTGCCAGCAGCTTAGGATTTACAGGGGCGACTAACTATGGCTACACCTTC. V is TRBV7-2 and J is TRBJ1-2, with TRBD1 identical over 7 bases. V was clipped by 1 base and J by 0 bases; unmatched bases: 8. CDR1 is SGHTA and CDR2 is FQGNSA in the germline V gene. This CDR3 contains 17 residues.

This clone has a handful of counts. The rearrangement links TRBV19 to TRBJ1-6; 8 nucleotides line up with TRBD1. Germline V gene data show CDR1 as LNHDA and CDR2 as SQIVND (reference sequence). The V and J ends lost 10 bases and 10 bases, in that order; junction bases with no gene match: 9. The CDR3 has 13 residues. The CDR3 DNA reads TGTGCCACCTCAGGACAGGGACACTCACCCCTCCACTTT. Its protein product is CATSGQGHSPLHF.

The chain recombines TRBV19 with TRBJ2-3; D not certain. Germline V gene sequence: CDR1 LNHDA, CDR2 SQIVND (reference sequence). The CDR3 is made up of 15 amino acids. V was trimmed by 5 bases and J by 4 bases, leaving 16 bases between them. In nucleotides, the CDR3 is TGTGCCAGTAGTGTTTTTGGTCGAGATTCAGATACGCAGTATTTT. Its protein product is CASSVFGRDSDTQYF.

The V call is TRBV7-9, the J call TRBJ1-2, with TRBD1 matching over 9 bases. The germline V gene has CDR1 SEHNR and CDR2 FQNEAQ (reference sequence). With V trimmed by 5 bases and J by 8 bases, 6 bases remained unmatched. The CDR3 contains 13 residues. The CDR3 DNA reads TGTGCCAGCAGCGAGGACAGGGGAGGAGGCTACACCTTC. It yields the protein CASSEDRGGGYTF.

The chain recombines TRBV2 with TRBJ1-1, with D unclear. Germline CDR1 and CDR2: SNHLY and FYNNEI. The CDR3 totals 12 residues. Trimming stripped 5 bases from V and 4 bases from J, with 8 bases between. CDR3 loop: CASSPGGTEAFF. The CDR3 coding sequence is TGTGCCAGCAGTCCCGGAGGCACTGAAGCTTTCTTT.

V and J are TRBV6-5 and TRBJ2-2; a possible D gene is TRBD2 (7 bases). CDR3 length equals 16 residues. Trimming left V 2 bases short and J 2 bases short, with 12 bases between. Looked up from germline, CDR1 is MNHEY and CDR2 is SVGAGI. DNA of the CDR3: TGTGCCAGCAGTTACCGGGGGGCCCCCAACACCGGGGAGCTGTTTTTT. It codes for CASSYRGAPNTGELFF.

The V and J genes are TRBV7-6 and TRBJ1-6; D is possibly TRBD1 (5 bases). Germline CDR1 SGHVS, CDR2 FNYEAQ. V lost 4 bases and J lost 7, with 14 bases in between. This CDR3 has 15 amino acids. The CDR3, as DNA: TGTGCCAGCAGCTCCCAACCGCGGGGCAATTCACCCCTCCACTTT. Translation: CASSSQPRGNSPLHF.

This clone was detected once. The gene calls are TRBV29-1 and TRBJ2-1, with 12 bases aligning to TRBD2. With 6 bases clipped from V and 5 bases from J, the junction kept 5 bases outside the gene matches. Germline-derived CDR1 and CDR2 are SQVTM and ANQGSEA. The CDR3 is 14 amino acids. The chain's CDR3 is CSVASGGDHNEQFF. CDR3 DNA: TGCAGCGTCGCTAGCGGGGGGGATCACAATGAGCAGTTCTTC.

The gene calls are TRBV4-2 and TRBJ2-1; D unclear. The germline V gene has CDR1 LGHNA and CDR2 YNFKEQ. V was pared by 0 bases and J by 10 bases, with 16 bases between. The CDR3 runs 15 residues. Written as DNA, the CDR3 is TGTGCCAGCAGCCAAGATATAGCCCTTTCGGCAGAGCAGTTCTTC. This sequence encodes CASSQDIALSAEQFF.

The chain joins TRBV30 to TRBJ2-1; 8 nucleotides line up with TRBD1. The ends lost 6 bases at V and 0 bases at J; junction bases unmatched: 1. CDR3 size: 13 residues. Germline loops: CDR1 GTSNPN, CDR2 SVGIG (reference sequence). For the CDR3, the DNA is TGTGCCTGCGACAGGGGCTCCTACAATGAGCAGTTCTTC. Protein product: CACDRGSYNEQFF.

With regard to this clone: Compared with germline, one end of the junction differs, possibly owing to a read error. The chain has TRBV27 and TRBJ2-7, with 8 nucleotides matching TRBD2. The CDR3 has 15 residues. Germline V gives CDR1 MNHEY, CDR2 SMNVEV (reference sequence). CDR3 amino acids: CASSSLGGAASEQCF. DNA of the CDR3: TGTGCCAGCAGTTCCCTCGGGGGGGCCGCTAGCGAGCAGTGCTTC.

Here the CDR3 reads CATSREGGEHYEQYF. CDR3 nucleotides: TGTGCCACCAGCAGAGAAGGAGGGGAGCACTACGAGCAGTACTTC. V usage is TRBV15 and J usage is TRBJ2-7; D is possibly TRBD2 (6 bases). The germline CDR1 and CDR2 sequences are LNHNV and YYDKDF (reference sequence). This CDR3 contains 15 residues. V was cut by 0 bases and J by 3 bases, with 12 bases left in between.

CDR3 bases: TGCGCCAGCAGCTTGGGGCAGGGTGAGCAGTTCTTC. Its translation is CASSLGQGEQFF. This chain joins TRBV5-1 and TRBJ2-1, with D tentatively TRBD1 (5 bases). CDR3 length: 12 amino acids. The germline V gene encodes CDR1 SGHRS and CDR2 YFSETQ. The V end was cut by 0 bases, the J end by 9 bases, with 7 bases between.

This rearrangement joins TRBV30 to TRBJ1-1; 7 nucleotides align to TRBD1. V gave up 4 bases and J gave up 0 bases; unmatched junction bases: 11. The germline V gene has CDR1 GTSNPN and CDR2 SVGIG (reference sequence). The CDR3 extends over 16 amino acids. In DNA, the CDR3 is TGTGCCTGGACCGAACCTCCGACAGGGTTGAACACTGAAGCTTTCTTT. Protein sequence: CAWTEPPTGLNTEAFF. Full variable domain (remainder filled in from reference TRBV30 and TRBJ1-1): SQTIHQWPATLVQPVGSPLSLECTVEGTSNPNLYWYRQAAGRGLQLLFYSVGIGQISSEVPQNLSASRPQDRQFILSSKKLLLSDSGFYLCAWTEPPTGLNTEAFFGQGTRLTVV.

This clone appeared a few times. The J gene is TRBJ1-2, the V gene TRBV7-9; D is perhaps TRBD1 (5 bases). V was clipped by 2 bases and J by 3 bases, with 10 bases between them. The germline V gene encodes CDR1 SEHNR and CDR2 FQNEAQ (reference sequence). The CDR3 covers 14 residues. CDR3 residues: CASSLSGAYYGYTF. CDR3 DNA sequence: TGTGCCAGCAGCTTAAGCGGGGCTTACTATGGCTACACCTTC.

The chain links TRBV6-6 to TRBJ2-1; TRBD2 matches at 13 bases. Germline CDR1 reads MNHNY; CDR2 reads SVGAGI (reference sequence). J gave up 8 bases and V 4 bases, and 5 bases lay outside the gene matches. This CDR3 spans 15 amino acids. The CDR3 loop reads CASSLLAGGRDEQFF. The CDR3 DNA reads as TGTGCCAGCAGTTTACTAGCGGGGGGGCGAGATGAGCAGTTCTTC.

The V gene is TRBV29-1, the J gene TRBJ2-2; the D is unclear. V dropped 7 bases and J dropped 5 bases, with 11 bases sitting between them. Germline V gives CDR1 SQVTM, CDR2 ANQGSEA. The length of the CDR3 is 12 residues. The CDR3 here is CSANTGTGELFF. The CDR3 DNA sequence: TGCAGCGCCAACACCGGGACCGGGGAGCTGTTTTTT.

This chain uses TRBV10-2 with TRBJ1-2; D unresolved. This CDR3 has 12 residues. Trimming removed 4 bases from V and 5 bases from J, with 8 bases in between. CDR1 and CDR2 (germline): WSHSY, SAAADI. CDR3 region: CASSAEVYGYTF. The CDR3, as DNA: TGCGCCAGCAGTGCGGAGGTTTATGGCTACACCTTC.

CDR3 protein: CASSLGQNINIQYF. DNA of the CDR3: TGTGCCAGCAGTTTAGGACAGAATATTAACATTCAGTACTTC. The chain uses TRBV27 and TRBJ2-4; D might be TRBD1 (6 bases). Trimming stripped 2 bases from V and 7 bases from J, with 12 bases between. CDR3 length equals 14 residues. The germline V gene has CDR1 MNHEY and CDR2 SMNVEV (reference sequence).

This clone was detected once. CDR3 in DNA: TGCAGCGTTCCTTCGTTGGCCATTAACTATGGCTACACCTTC. This sequence encodes CSVPSLAINYGYTF. The rearrangement links TRBV29-1 to TRBJ1-2; D ambiguous. CDR3 size: 14 residues. Germline V lookup: CDR1 SQVTM, CDR2 ANQGSEA. V shed 5 bases and J shed 1 base, with 14 bases lying between them.

The chain joins TRBV19 to TRBJ2-3; D is ambiguous. The V end lost 3 bases, the J end lost 6 bases, and 4 bases lay between the germline ends. This CDR3 comprises 11 residues. Per germline, CDR1 LNHDA and CDR2 SQIVND (reference sequence). The CDR3 protein is CASSMSDTQYF. CDR3 DNA: TGTGCCAGTAGTATGTCGGATACGCAGTATTTT.

CDR3 amino acids: CASSSPGTSGGAEQFF. The DNA of the CDR3 is TGTGCCAGCAGTTCGCCCGGGACTAGCGGGGGGGCTGAGCAGTTCTTC. The rearrangement joins TRBV27 to TRBJ2-1, with 16 bases that match TRBD2. The germline CDR1 and CDR2 sequences are MNHEY and SMNVEV (reference sequence). J lost 9 bases, V lost 4 bases, and 6 bases had no gene match. This CDR3 has 16 amino acids.

This rearrangement joins TRBV28 to TRBJ1-2, with 7 nucleotides matching TRBD1. Trimming removed 4 bases from V and 5 bases from J; junction bases left unmatched: 10. The CDR3 is 15 residues long. Germline loops: CDR1 MDHEN, CDR2 SYDVKM. CDR3 protein: CASSSRQGWEYGYTF. The CDR3 coding sequence is TGTGCCAGCAGTTCAAGACAGGGCTGGGAGTATGGCTACACCTTC.

This clone was picked up one time. V and J are TRBV2 and TRBJ2-3; 16 bases agree with TRBD2. The CDR3 sequence is 17 residues long. Germline V gene data show CDR1 as SNHLY and CDR2 as FYNNEI. The ends lost 6 bases at V and 4 bases at J; junction bases unmatched: 7. For the CDR3, the DNA is TGTGCCAGCAGAAAACTTGGGACTAGCGGGGGGGCAGATACGCAGTATTTT. This encodes CASRKLGTSGGADTQYF.

The rearrangement links TRBV27 to TRBJ1-2; unclear D gene. Between the trimmed V and J ends, which lost 2 bases and 4 bases, there was a span of 11 bases. The CDR3 covers 14 residues. Germline values: CDR1 MNHEY, CDR2 SMNVEV (reference sequence). The CDR3 sequence is CASSLRGSGYGYTF. The CDR3 region has the DNA TGTGCCAGCAGTTTAAGAGGGTCTGGCTATGGCTACACCTTC.

The chain couples TRBV6-5 to TRBJ2-7; the D is unclear. The CDR3 is 11 amino acids. V lost 6 bases and J lost 3, with 6 bases in between. The germline gives CDR1 MNHEY, CDR2 SVGAGI. The CDR3 reads CASRFSYEQYF. The DNA of the CDR3 is TGTGCCAGCAGGTTTAGCTACGAGCAGTACTTC.